These 2 T cell receptor beta chains came from one sample sequenced in a study of T-cell memory formation after mild COVID-19. TCRdb itself ran the 5' RACE reads through MiXCR, one entry per CDR3 protein. The data contain around 340,000 distinct CDR3 sequences, about a sixth of them seen just once; the ten biggest clones take up about 22%. The source material was PBMCs or a T cell subset sorted from them (not recorded which). These receptors were obtained from a man aged 18 to 29 who had mild COVID-19 (a few samples of this study predate the infection). Cell type and time point are not known.

The chain has TRBV6-5 and TRBJ1-5; no clear D. This CDR3 spans 13 amino acids. Germline V gene sequence: CDR1 MNHEY, CDR2 SVGAGI. Trimming shortened V by 4 bases and J by 4 bases, and 8 bases separated the two germline ends. CDR3 DNA sequence: TGTGCCAGCAGTTCCTTGACAAATCAGCCCCAGCATTTT. Translation gives CASSSLTNQPQHF.

This clonotype showed up just a few times. CDR3 sequence: CASTLQGNNSPLHF. Written as DNA, the CDR3 is TGTGCCAGCACCCTTCAGGGGAATAATTCACCCCTCCACTTT. The J gene is TRBJ1-6, the V gene TRBV12-3 or TRBV12-4; possibly TRBD1 for D (6 bases). V was cut by 7 bases and J by 5 bases, with 12 bases left in between. The CDR3 is made up of 14 amino acids.